The 16 T cell receptor beta chains below come from one sample, sequenced in a study of shared clonotypes between healthy human individuals (dated by TCRdb to about 2020). Receptor amplification or capture employed the immunoSEQ multiplex PCR assay. TCRdb stores this immuneACCESS table with in-frame sequences only. Part of the clones is absent; in the studies checked, under half of the shortfall reflects unresolved V genes, and no reason is known for the rest. This sample has about 680,000 clones in its table, and about two thirds of those were observed once. The ten largest clones represent 1.8% of the sample. Sequencing was performed on memory CD4+ T cells sorted from blood. This specimen's cell subset or site label, interpreted: CD45RA-negative fraction. The receptors shown here come from a woman aged 25-40 years in good health.

The chain employs TRBV5-1 and TRBJ2-2; D possibly corresponds to TRBD1 (5 bases). CDR1 and CDR2 (germline): SGHRS, YFSETQ. Trimming removed 0 bases at V and 5 bases at J, with 11 bases between. This CDR3 contains 15 residues. The CDR3 spells CASSLGSGRTGELFF. CDR3 in DNA: TGCGCCAGCAGCTTGGGTTCAGGGCGGACCGGGGAGCTGTTTTTT.

Concerning this clone itself: A much larger clone lies one base from this, so it may be a read error. The CDR3 loop reads CASRDSNQPQHF. The CDR3 nucleotides are TGTGCCAGCAGGGATAGCAATCAGCCCCAGCATTTT. The gene calls are TRBV6-6 and TRBJ1-5; D remains unclear. Germline V gene lookup returns CDR1 MNHNY and CDR2 SVGAGI (reference sequence). The germline V and J ends were trimmed by 6 bases and 0 bases, with 3 bases remaining between them. This CDR3 spans 12 amino acids.

This chain connects TRBV28 to TRBJ2-6; D possibly corresponds to TRBD1 (5 bases). CDR3 length: 16 residues. CDR1 and CDR2 from the germline V gene are MDHEN and SYDVKM. V was clipped by 6 bases and J by 2 bases, with 14 bases between them. The DNA of the CDR3 is TGTGCCAGCAGCCTCTCCCAGGGAACTGGGGCCAACGTCCTGACTTTC. Protein product: CASSLSQGTGANVLTF.

The rearrangement uses TRBV9 and TRBJ1-4; D not certain. The CDR3 totals 15 residues. The germline V and J ends were trimmed by 0 bases and 3 bases, with 9 bases remaining between them. Germline V CDR1 and CDR2: SGDLS, YYNGEE. CDR3 nucleotides: TGTGCCAGCAGCGTAGCTTTGAGGGCTAATGAAAAACTGTTTTTT. Its protein product is CASSVALRANEKLFF.

Comments on this clone: At the DNA level, this CDR3 is encoded by other sequences in the same sample as well. V usage is TRBV2 and J usage is TRBJ1-5, with D maybe TRBD1 (6 bases). The germline V gene encodes CDR1 SNHLY and CDR2 FYNNEI. With 6 bases removed from V and 0 bases from J, the gap between germline ends came to 15 bases. The CDR3 loop spans 16 amino acids. CDR3 region: CASSPGTSYSNQPQHF. The DNA of the CDR3 is TGTGCCAGCAGCCCCGGGACATCTTATAGCAATCAGCCCCAGCATTTT.

The rearrangement uses TRBV7-9 and TRBJ2-7; tentative D call: TRBD1 (6 bases). Germline CDR1 is SEHNR and CDR2 is FQNEAQ (reference sequence). The ends were cut back, 5 bases at V and 7 bases at J, with 21 bases in the middle. The CDR3 has 15 amino acids. This CDR3 is CASSPDEQGFGEQYF. The CDR3 nucleotides are TGTGCCAGCAGCCCGGACGAGCAGGGGTTCGGTGAGCAGTACTTC.

This clone was seen a handful of times. This chain connects TRBV7-9 to TRBJ2-1; D might be TRBD1 or TRBD2, each matching 5 bases. V was clipped by 7 bases and J by 7 bases, with 23 bases between them. The germline V gene has CDR1 SEHNR and CDR2 FQNEAQ (reference sequence). There are 16 residues in the CDR3. This CDR3 reads CASTSGNKNWGNEQFF. The DNA for the CDR3 is TGTGCCAGCACCAGCGGTAATAAGAACTGGGGGAATGAGCAGTTCTTC.

The J gene is TRBJ2-7, the V gene TRBV19; tentatively, D is TRBD2 (5 bases). Germline V lookup: CDR1 LNHDA, CDR2 SQIVND (reference sequence). CDR3 size: 14 residues. V was cut by 3 bases and J by 3 bases, with 12 bases left in between. This CDR3 reads CASSMNGKGYEQYF. The CDR3 coding sequence is TGTGCCAGTAGTATGAACGGGAAAGGCTACGAGCAGTACTTC.

The chain couples TRBV5-4 to TRBJ1-4; D uncertain. Looked up from germline, CDR1 is SGHNT and CDR2 is YYREEE (reference sequence). V was pared by 2 bases and J by 14 bases, with 13 bases between. The CDR3 covers 12 residues. CDR3 in amino acids: CASSFDASSLFF. The CDR3 DNA reads TGTGCCAGCAGCTTTGACGCCTCTTCCCTGTTTTTT.

The V call is TRBV30, the J call TRBJ1-6, with 7 positions matching TRBD1. CDR1 and CDR2 from the germline V gene are GTSNPN and SVGIG (reference sequence). V trimming: 2 bases; J trimming: 5 bases; junction bases outside the gene matches: 3. The CDR3 sequence is 14 residues long. In DNA form, the CDR3 reads TGTGCCTGGAGTCGGGGGACAGATAATTCACCCCTCCACTTT. It is translated as CAWSRGTDNSPLHF. The full variable domain, completed using reference TRBV30 and TRBJ1-6, is SQTIHQWPATLVQPVGSPLSLECTVEGTSNPNLYWYRQAAGRGLQLLFYSVGIGQISSEVPQNLSASRPQDRQFILSSKKLLLSDSGFYLCAWSRGTDNSPLHFGNGTRLTVT.

The chain carries TRBV12-5 and TRBJ2-7, with D possibly being TRBD2 (6 bases). Germline CDR1 LGHNT, CDR2 FRNRAP. The CDR3 is 13 residues long. Trimming took off 1 base at V and 3 bases at J, with 7 bases between the two ends. The chain's CDR3 is CASGLGLGYEQYF. CDR3 nucleotide sequence: TGTGCTAGTGGTTTGGGACTAGGCTACGAGCAGTACTTC.

V and J are TRBV28 and TRBJ1-3; D uncertain. Germline V gives CDR1 MDHEN, CDR2 SYDVKM. V dropped 7 bases and J dropped 3 bases, with 10 bases sitting between them. CDR3 size: 13 residues. CDR3 sequence (DNA): TGTGCCAGCACCCTACCAGGTGGAAACACCATATATTTT. It yields the protein CASTLPGGNTIYF.

This rearrangement joins TRBV18 to TRBJ2-7, with TRBD2 matching over 13 bases. The germline CDR1 and CDR2 sequences are KGHSH and LQKENI. The CDR3 is 16 amino acids. Germline trimming cut 5 bases from V and 5 bases from J; bases unmatched to any gene: 9. The CDR3 nucleotides read TGTGCCAGCTCATCGGGACTAGCGGGACGTGGGGACGAGCAGTACTTC. Protein sequence: CASSSGLAGRGDEQYF.

The V gene is TRBV16, the J gene TRBJ1-3; D gene unclear. Trimming cost V 2 bases and J 0 bases, with 8 bases left between them. Germline lookup yields CDR1 KGHSY and CDR2 FQNENV. The CDR3 runs to 15 residues. The CDR3 nucleotides read TGTGCCAGCAGCCAAAATCCTGCCTCTGGAAACACCATATATTTT. As protein: CASSQNPASGNTIYF.

The chain couples TRBV28 to TRBJ1-1; unclear D gene. Trimming pared 6 bases from V and 4 bases from J, leaving 15 bases between. The CDR3 has 14 residues. Germline values: CDR1 MDHEN, CDR2 SYDVKM. CDR3 DNA: TGTGCCAGCAGCGAGGAGGGAGAGGCCACTGAAGCTTTCTTT. As protein: CASSEEGEATEAFF.

The chain carries TRBV4-1 and TRBJ1-2; D unresolved. The CDR3 totals 14 residues. The germline V gene encodes CDR1 MGHRA and CDR2 YSYEKL. Between the trimmed V and J ends, which lost 1 base and 3 bases, there was a span of 9 bases. The CDR3 region has the DNA TGCGCCAGCAGCCAAGTTCTAGGACACTATGGCTACACCTTC. Translating it yields CASSQVLGHYGYTF.